This T cell receptor beta chain was sequenced during a study of T cell clusters in autoimmune cytopenias. The study's findings and limits: Comparing secondary cytopenia with chronic lymphocytic leukemia showed no cluster-lack signature, apparently masked by lymphoma repertoire.

One tube held mixed TRB-A and TRB-B primer pools for touch-down PCR. From the multiplex PCR reads, TCRdb lists one entry per CDR3 protein and no DNA. Here the sample table reports roughly 12,000 distinct CDR3 sequences. TRB amplification used 250 ng of peripheral blood genomic DNA. The CDR3 is 11 residues long. Germline V gives CDR1 GTSNPN, CDR2 SVGIG (reference sequence). For this clonotype: Its antigen remains unknown.

The sequence was collected from a human donor with an autoimmune cytopenia or autoimmune hepatitis (not recorded which). The rearrangement uses TRBV30 and TRBJ1-2; TCRdb reports TRBD1, a call that lacks DNA to check it against. Sequenced sample: peripheral blood. Here the CDR3 reads CAWTLLSGYTF.